This T cell receptor (beta chain) derives from a study of shared clonotypes between healthy human individuals (TCRdb year 2020). The study in broad terms: The cohort included a few men and a couple of women between 18 and 49 years of age. Per donor, three plates each were used for CD4 naive and CD4 memory, two for CD8 naive, and one for CD8 memory. To estimate repertoire size and how much clonotype sharing occurs between individuals, the study deeply sequenced the blood TCR repertoires of roughly 5 healthy adults. To increase sequencing depth and limit assay-specific biases, different laboratories used diverse techniques to prepare libraries and sequence TCR repertoires. Leukapheresis yielded between about 0.9 and 9 billion PBMCs per donor.

On this clone: Its antigen is currently not known. No much larger clone is present one base from it, and per-base qualities are unavailable.

TCR CDR3 regions were amplified from genomic DNA by multiplex PCR using the deep immunoSEQ assay. Extracted genomic DNA from each cell subset was distributed evenly across all wells of several immunoSEQ 96-well plates, and each plate was treated as a replicate. For sorted subsets, roughly 200 ng of genomic DNA, equivalent to around 29,000 T cell genomes, went into each replicate PCR. Purified libraries were measured with a Qubit 3.0 fluorometer, size-checked on a Bioanalyzer 2100, and measured again with the KAPA Library Quantification kit. A separate single-read 150-cycle Illumina NextSeq 550 flow cell was used to sequence each immunoSEQ 96-well plate. As for how the authors treated the data: Because the immunoSEQ output included only junctional sequences and no quality scores, the filtering could not be the same as the filtering used for full-length reads. To assign V/J genes and CDR3, sequences were annotated against IMGT germline references using PyIR, a Python wrapper for IgBLAST v1.9. Reads were removed for weak V/J assignments (E-value above 1e-6), missing CDR3, stop codons, out-of-frame junctions, or ambiguous translated residues. A V3J clonotype was defined by an identical inferred V gene, J gene, and CDR3 amino acid sequence. Percentage overlap between repertoires was computed as shared unique clonotypes divided by the size of the smaller repertoire. Repertoire richness was assessed with RTK rarefaction, the Chao1 estimator, and Recon v2.1 estimates of unobserved clonotypes. OLGA was used to compute generation probabilities for all TCRbeta clonotypes that the gDNA method yielded from a few donors. As stored in TCRdb, this immuneACCESS dataset retains in-frame rearrangements with V and J assigned. A fraction of the clones does not appear; measured against another copy, unresolved V genes explain less than half of the discrepancy, and the remainder lacks a known reason. Clone size and the V and J calls come from that table; the DNA yielded D and trimming. Recorded for this sample are roughly 1,000,000 clones; more than 75% of them occurred a single time. The ten largest make up roughly 0.55% of the sample.

Trimming removed 2 bases from V and 5 bases from J; the gene matches leave 5 bases unexplained. CDR1 MNHEY and CDR2 SVGAGI were looked up in the germline V gene. Spanning cysteine to phenylalanine, the CDR3 consists of 15 amino acids. Only CDR3 DNA remains: 45 bases, in frame from the first base. The paper's findings and limits, for the study overall: Higher generation probabilities were observed for clonotypes shared by all four sorted-subset donors than for non-shared clonotypes. Across four donors, roughly 5.1% of naive CD4, over 3% of naive CD8, 2.3% of memory CD4, and 0.4% to 0.45% of memory CD8 clonotypes were shared. Larger estimated clonotype richness was generally found for naive subsets than for memory subsets. Rarefaction of sorted-subset datasets indicated incomplete sequencing despite the large sequencing depth. Pairwise subsampling indicated that sequencing depth was expected to affect the degree of clonotype sharing among donors. Sampling was restricted to blood, and TCR repertoires in tissues likely differ from the TCR repertoires found in blood. Because the study included a small number of donors, the genetic and exposure-history diversity represented was limited.

Donors were healthy HIV-negative adults with no recently reported acute infections or vaccinations. Only Caucasian adults living in Nashville, Tennessee, USA were represented among the donors. Magnetic negative selection was used to enrich CD4+ T cells, after which naive cells were positively selected on CD45RA and the negative fraction became the memory subset. After blood collection by leukapheresis, PBMCs were isolated using Ficoll-Histopaque density gradient centrifugation and then cryopreserved in the vapor phase of liquid nitrogen. Analytical flow cytometry was used to check the purity and quantity of each magnetically sorted T cell population. Genomic DNA was isolated from each sorted fraction and quantified by UV absorbance on a Nanodrop 2000c.

The rearranged segments are TRBV6-5 and TRBJ2-2, with TRBD2 identical over 7 junction bases. Material: memory CD4+ T cells from PBMCs. The cell subset or site label on this specimen signifies: CD45RA-negative fraction. The sequence came from a man aged 18 to 35 in good health. Some clones in this sample may be carry-over from other donors' samples. The encoded CDR3 is CASSYLAGVTGELFF. Here is the DNA: TGTGCCAGCAGTTACCTGGCGGGGGTTACCGGGGAGCTGTTTTTT.